The rows below give T cell receptor beta chains drawn from one sample of a study of blood T cell repertoires in COVID-19. Clones were sequenced by immunoSEQ multiplex PCR, and TCRdb holds only the in-frame ones, with some missing. The sample holds 85,000 to 130,000 clones, about 89% seen once. Sequenced input: peripheral blood. The receptors were sampled from a middle-aged man with acute or convalescent COVID-19. Each CDR3 is given with its conserved first and last residue. The D gene is left open where the match is weak. Clone size is not always given. Where it is, it says once, few, many or a class for expanded clones.

abundance,j_gene,d_gene,v_gene,CDR3nt,CDR3aa
.,TRBJ2-2,TRBD1,TRBV11-3,TGTGCCAGCAGCTTAGATGGGACAGCCCCAACCGGGGAGCTGTTTTTT,CASSLDGTAPTGELFF
.,TRBJ2-7,.,TRBV5-1,TGCGCCAGCAGCTTGGGGACACTCTCCTACGAGCAGTACTTC,CASSLGTLSYEQYF
few,TRBJ1-1,TRBD1,TRBV5-5,TGTGCCAGCAGCTTCCGGGACAGGTTAGAGAACACTGAAGCTTTCTTT,CASSFRDRLENTEAFF
.,TRBJ2-1,TRBD1,TRBV6-5,TGTGCCAGCAACCCGGGACAGCAGTACAATGAGCAGTTCTTC,CASNPGQQYNEQFF
.,TRBJ2-7,.,TRBV27,TGTGCCAGCAGTCTCAAACCGGGACTCGAATACGAGCAGTACTTC,CASSLKPGLEYEQYF
.,TRBJ2-1,TRBD2,TRBV3-1/TRBV3-2,TGTGCCAGCAGCCGGACTAGCGGGAGGTACAATGAGCAGTTCTTC,CASSRTSGRYNEQFF
.,TRBJ1-3,.,TRBV5-1,TGCGCCAGCAGCGTTTCAGGGTTGGGCTCTGGAAACACCATATATTTT,CASSVSGLGSGNTIYF
few,TRBJ1-1,.,TRBV7-6,TGTGCCAGCAGCCGAGACCTTGCTGGGCTCCATGAAGCTTTCTTT,CASSRDLAGLHEAFF
.,TRBJ1-1,.,TRBV6-5,TGTGCCAGCCTGAACCTTGAGAGAGCTTTCTTT,CASLNLERAFF
once,TRBJ1-5,.,TRBV27,TGTGCCAGCCGAGCGGGACGGATCAATCAGCCCCAGCATTTT,CASRAGRINQPQHF